This entry is about one T cell receptor beta chain. The repertoire was sequenced with immunoSEQ multiplex PCR; TCRdb's copy has only in-frame clones and lacks some. The table includes around 150,000 clones, about nine tenths detected once. The data are from a study of blood T cell repertoires in COVID-19. CDR3 length: 12 residues. V was shortened by 7 bases and J by 4 bases, with 8 bases between the two germline ends. From germline, CDR1 is MNHNY and CDR2 SVGAGI (reference sequence). The chain joins TRBV6-6 to TRBJ1-5; the D is unclear. What was sequenced was peripheral blood. The receptor comes from a human donor with COVID-19, enrolled during active disease. The donor label of this sample is uncertain. DNA of the CDR3: TGTGCCAGCACCGGGGTTAATCAGCCCCAGCATTTT. Its protein product is CASTGVNQPQHF.